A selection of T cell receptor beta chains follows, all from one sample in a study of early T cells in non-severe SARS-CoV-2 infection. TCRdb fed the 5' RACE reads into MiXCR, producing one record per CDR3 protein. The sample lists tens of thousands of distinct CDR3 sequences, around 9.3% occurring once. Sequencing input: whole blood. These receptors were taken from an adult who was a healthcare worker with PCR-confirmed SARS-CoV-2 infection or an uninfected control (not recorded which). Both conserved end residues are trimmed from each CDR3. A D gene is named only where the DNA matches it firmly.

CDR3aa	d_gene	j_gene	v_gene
ASSLGRTSVSSYEQY	TRBD2	TRBJ2-7	TRBV12-3/TRBV12-4
ASSFRDTMLSYEQY	-	TRBJ2-7	TRBV21-1
ASKVGPSSGANVLT	-	TRBJ2-6	TRBV5-1
ASSWRSPGVLGNEQF	-	TRBJ2-1	TRBV7-2
ASSPPPGNLNQETQY	-	TRBJ2-5	TRBV7-6
ASSLLAGKGNQPQH	-	TRBJ1-5	TRBV7-2
SVERGAQGGELF	-	TRBJ2-2	TRBV29-1
ASSYPSSGTSGSTDTQY	TRBD2	TRBJ2-3	TRBV28
ASSEILAGVTDTQY	TRBD2	TRBJ2-3	TRBV28
ASSLDQNTEAF	-	TRBJ1-1	TRBV7-4
ASSLGWRFGEKLF	-	TRBJ1-4	TRBV7-2
ASSLEGILPYEQY	-	TRBJ2-7	TRBV5-6
ASSLLGHPYSETQY	-	TRBJ2-5	TRBV5-1
SARALGGTYEQY	-	TRBJ2-7	TRBV20-1
ASRTPRKETQY	-	TRBJ2-5	TRBV6-2/TRBV6-3
SVEPGLAEQF	TRBD2	TRBJ2-1	TRBV29-1
ASSQDRIINGEYGYT	-	TRBJ1-2	TRBV4-3
ASSIRMGDHGTGELF	-	TRBJ2-2	TRBV19
ASSRRTGGNYGYT	TRBD1	TRBJ1-2	TRBV27
ASSLEWDNEQF	-	TRBJ2-1	TRBV7-7
ASSRYLAPSSYNEQF	-	TRBJ2-1	TRBV2
SVEVRKGGEKLF	-	TRBJ1-4	TRBV20-1
ASSIRQGTDTQY	-	TRBJ2-3	TRBV19
ASSEEGGVQLSTDTQY	-	TRBJ2-3	TRBV2
ASGPANTGELF	-	TRBJ2-2	TRBV12-3/TRBV12-4
ASSIASGNIQY	-	TRBJ2-4	TRBV6-2/TRBV6-3
ASSHGANSYNEQF	-	TRBJ2-1	TRBV12-3/TRBV12-4
ASSLAEETGEETQY	TRBD1	TRBJ2-5	TRBV7-8
ASSAAPGGAGNSYEQY	-	TRBJ2-7	TRBV19
ASKPNPGTSFYEQY	TRBD2	TRBJ2-7	TRBV3-1
ASSLGLAGEETQY	TRBD2	TRBJ2-5	TRBV4-3
ASLWVRY	-	TRBJ2-7	TRBV10-1
SVEGGLEGTYNEQF	TRBD2	TRBJ2-1	TRBV29-1
ASSPTGESNQPQH	-	TRBJ1-5	TRBV12-3/TRBV12-4
ASSLPPGLGANEQF	-	TRBJ2-1	TRBV27
ASSPGIRGPYEQY	-	TRBJ2-7	TRBV5-4
ASRTTRQY	-	TRBJ2-5	TRBV27
ASKKGEIGTDTQY	-	TRBJ2-3	TRBV5-1
ASSIQGSKNTGELF	TRBD1	TRBJ2-2	TRBV9
SARAREQY	-	TRBJ2-7	TRBV20-1
ASSHYNSPLH	-	TRBJ1-6	TRBV6-6
ASSQRYGQDPTGELF	TRBD1	TRBJ2-2	TRBV4-3
ASEGGPNEQF	-	TRBJ2-1	TRBV28
ASSSKRLAGVGEQY	TRBD2	TRBJ2-7	TRBV7-8
SVAPGPYEQY	-	TRBJ2-7	TRBV29-1
ASSLSGLGGQAYGYT	TRBD1	TRBJ1-2	TRBV27
SAGGTGVGNTIY	TRBD1	TRBJ1-3	TRBV29-1
ASSVTGQGETQY	TRBD1	TRBJ2-5	TRBV6-1
ASSYVVGLARRTDTQY	TRBD2	TRBJ2-3	TRBV6-5
ASSLGGRTLNEKLF	-	TRBJ1-4	TRBV11-2